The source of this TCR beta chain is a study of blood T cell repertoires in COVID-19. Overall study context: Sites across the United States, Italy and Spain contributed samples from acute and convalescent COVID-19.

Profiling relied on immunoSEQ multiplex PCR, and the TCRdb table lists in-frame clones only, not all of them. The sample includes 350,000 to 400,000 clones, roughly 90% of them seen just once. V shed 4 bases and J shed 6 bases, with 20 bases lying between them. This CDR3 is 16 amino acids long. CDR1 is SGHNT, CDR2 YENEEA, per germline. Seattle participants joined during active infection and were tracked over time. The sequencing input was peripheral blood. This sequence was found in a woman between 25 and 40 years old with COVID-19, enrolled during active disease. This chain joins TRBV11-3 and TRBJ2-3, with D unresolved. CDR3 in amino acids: CASSSPSSSSYDTQYF. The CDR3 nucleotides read TGTGCCAGCAGCTCCCCATCTTCCTCGAGTTATGATACGCAGTATTTT.